Listed here are 3 T cell receptor beta chains from one sample, sequenced in a study of OX40 agonist ivuxolimab in advanced cancers. TCRdb's table, derived via immunoSEQ multiplex PCR, lists solely in-frame clones and lacks some. Among tens of thousands of clones listed, 87% were seen once. The sample in question was CD4+ or CD8+ T cells sorted from blood, obtained in a trial of the OX40 agonist ivuxolimab. Source of these receptors: an adult with an advanced solid tumor such as melanoma, head and neck, liver or kidney cancer.

This clone appeared a single time. The chain couples TRBV4-1 to TRBJ2-1, with TRBD1 matching over 10 bases. CDR1 is MGHRA and CDR2 is YSYEKL in the germline V gene. The CDR3 consists of 16 residues. V was clipped by 1 base and J by 9 bases; unmatched bases: 9. In DNA form, the CDR3 reads TGCGCCAGCAGCCAAGTACCGGGACAGGGGCATCTTGAGCAGTTCTTC. Its translation is CASSQVPGQGHLEQFF.

This chain connects TRBV30 to TRBJ1-1; D is unresolved. The CDR3 consists of 13 residues. The germline V gene has CDR1 GTSNPN and CDR2 SVGIG (reference sequence). V was trimmed by 0 bases and J by 2 bases, leaving 7 bases between them. The DNA for the CDR3 is TGTGCCTGGAGTGTACAACTTAACACTGAAGCTTTCTTT. Its translation: CAWSVQLNTEAFF.

The chain uses TRBV4-1 and TRBJ1-1; possible D gene TRBD1, 6 bases. This CDR3 is 17 amino acids long. Germline V gives CDR1 MGHRA, CDR2 YSYEKL. The V end was cut by 2 bases, the J end by 3 bases, with 19 bases between. CDR3 nucleotides: TGCGCCAGCAGCCAACGTCACACTCTGAGGGGGGACACTGAAGCTTTCTTT. It encodes CASSQRHTLRGDTEAFF.